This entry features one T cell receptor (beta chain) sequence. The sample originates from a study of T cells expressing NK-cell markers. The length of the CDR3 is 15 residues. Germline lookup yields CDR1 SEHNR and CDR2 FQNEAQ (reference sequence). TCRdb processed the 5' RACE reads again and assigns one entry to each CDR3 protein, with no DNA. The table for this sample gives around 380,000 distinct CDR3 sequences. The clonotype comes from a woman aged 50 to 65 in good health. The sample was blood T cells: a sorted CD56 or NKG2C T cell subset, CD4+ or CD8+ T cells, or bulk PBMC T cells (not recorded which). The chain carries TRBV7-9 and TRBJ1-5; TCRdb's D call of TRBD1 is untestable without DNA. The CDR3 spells CASSLGQGTNQPQHF.